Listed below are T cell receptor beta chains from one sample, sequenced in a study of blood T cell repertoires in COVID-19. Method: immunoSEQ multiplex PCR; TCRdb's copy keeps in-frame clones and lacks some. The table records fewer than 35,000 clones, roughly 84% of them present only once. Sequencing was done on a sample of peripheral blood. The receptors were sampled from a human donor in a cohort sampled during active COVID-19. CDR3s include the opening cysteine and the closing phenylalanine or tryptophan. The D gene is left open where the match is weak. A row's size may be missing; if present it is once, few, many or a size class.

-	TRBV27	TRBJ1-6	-	TGTGCCAGCAGTTTCGCGACAGATAATTCACCCCTCCACTTT	CASSFATDNSPLHF
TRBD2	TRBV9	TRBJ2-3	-	TGTGCCAGCAAGAGCGGGGCCGGGGCGGATACGCAGTATTTT	CASKSGAGADTQYF
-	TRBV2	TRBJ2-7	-	TGTGCCAGCAGTGTGGAGGGATACGAGCAGTACTTC	CASSVEGYEQYF
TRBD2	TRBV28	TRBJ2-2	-	TGTGCCAGCAACCCCGGGGGGACGAACACCGGGGAGCTGTTTTTT	CASNPGGTNTGELFF
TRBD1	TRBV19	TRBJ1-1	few	TGTGCCAGTAGTACACGCAGGGGGCGCGGGGACACTGAAGCTTTCTTT	CASSTRRGRGDTEAFF
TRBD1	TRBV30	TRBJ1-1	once	TGTGCCTGGAGCGGCCCAGGGGGCACTGAAGCTTTCTTT	CAWSGPGGTEAFF
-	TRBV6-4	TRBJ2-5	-	TGTGAGCTTCAGGGGGGCTGGGAGACCCAGTACTTC	CELQGGWETQYF
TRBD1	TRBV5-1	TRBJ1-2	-	TGCGCCAGCAGCTTGGTACAGGGGCATGGCTACACCTTC	CASSLVQGHGYTF
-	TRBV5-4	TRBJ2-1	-	TGTGCCACATGGACTGAAGCCTACAATGAGCAGTTCTTC	CATWTEAYNEQFF
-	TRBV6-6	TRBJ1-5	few	TGTGCCAGCAGTTCCGTCGGGAATCAGCCCCAGCATTTT	CASSSVGNQPQHF
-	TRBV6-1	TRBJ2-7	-	TGTGCCAGCAGTGAATCCGGGCGGGGAGGGTACTTC	CASSESGRGGYF
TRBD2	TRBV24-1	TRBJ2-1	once	TGTGCCACCAGTGACGCCGGACTAGCGGGGGATGAGCAGTTCTTC	CATSDAGLAGDEQFF
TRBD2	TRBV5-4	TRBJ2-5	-	TGTGCCAGCAGCTTGCATCGCCTAGCGGGGATCCAAGAGACCCAGTACTTC	CASSLHRLAGIQETQYF
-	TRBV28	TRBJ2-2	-	TGTGCCAGCAGCCCCCTCTGGAACACCGGGGAGCTGTTTTTT	CASSPLWNTGELFF
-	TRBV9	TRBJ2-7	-	TGTGCCAGCAGCGTAGACAGCGAGCAGTACTTC	CASSVDSEQYF
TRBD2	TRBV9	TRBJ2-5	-	TGTGCCAGCAGCGTAGATGCAGCGGGGGTAGAGACCCAGTACTTC	CASSVDAAGVETQYF
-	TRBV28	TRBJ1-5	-	TGTGCCAGCAGTTTTAAGGGGAGCAATCAGCCCCAGCATTTT	CASSFKGSNQPQHF
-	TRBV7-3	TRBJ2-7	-	TGTGCCAGCAGCTCCCGGACGGCTAGCAAATTCCACGAGCAGTACTTC	CASSSRTASKFHEQYF
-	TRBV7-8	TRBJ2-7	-	TGTGCCAGCAGCGGCCGGGTGTCCTCCTACGAGCAGTACTTC	CASSGRVSSYEQYF
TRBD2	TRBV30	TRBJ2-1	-	TGTGCCTGGAGTGGGGCGGGGGGCGTCGAGCAGTTCTTC	CAWSGAGGVEQFF
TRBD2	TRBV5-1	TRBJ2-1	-	TGCGCCAGCAGCGCCGTCCGACTAGCCCCCAATGAGCAGTTCTTC	CASSAVRLAPNEQFF
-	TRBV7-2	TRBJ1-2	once	TGTGCCAGCAGCTCAACAACAGGTCTTATAGGCTACACCTTC	CASSSTTGLIGYTF
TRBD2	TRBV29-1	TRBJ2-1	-	TGCAGCGTTGAACCCCGGCTTAGCGGGGGGAGGGATGAGCAGTTCTTC	CSVEPRLSGGRDEQFF
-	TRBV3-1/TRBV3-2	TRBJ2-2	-	TGTGCCAGCAGCCATCTCAATAGGGGCGGGGAGCTGTTTTTT	CASSHLNRGGELFF
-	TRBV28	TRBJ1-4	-	TGTGCCAGCAGTCTCTCAGGACAGCCTTTATCTTTT	CASSLSGQPLSF
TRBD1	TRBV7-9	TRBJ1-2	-	TGTGCCAGCAGCTTAGTAGGAGGGGGCGGCTACACCTTC	CASSLVGGGGYTF
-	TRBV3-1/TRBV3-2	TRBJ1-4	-	TGTGCCAGCAGCCCGGAGGTCGGGGGGACTAATGAAAAACTGTTTTTT	CASSPEVGGTNEKLFF
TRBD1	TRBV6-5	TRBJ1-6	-	TGTGCCAGCCCATCAAACAGGGGGGAGAATTCACCCCTCCACTTT	CASPSNRGENSPLHF
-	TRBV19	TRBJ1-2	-	TGTGCCAGTAGTATATTCGGCAGACAAAACTATGGCTACACCTTC	CASSIFGRQNYGYTF
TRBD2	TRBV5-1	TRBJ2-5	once	TGCGCCAGCAGCCCTAGCGGGGGGGACCAAGAGACCCAGTACTTC	CASSPSGGDQETQYF
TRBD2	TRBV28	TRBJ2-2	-	TGTGCCAGCAGACCCGGACTAGCGGGGGAGACCGGGGAGCTGTTTTTT	CASRPGLAGETGELFF
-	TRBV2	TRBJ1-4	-	TGTGCCAGCAGTGAAGCGCGGACAGTGGGTAATGAAAAACTGTTTTTT	CASSEARTVGNEKLFF
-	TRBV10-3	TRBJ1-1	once	TGTGCCATCAGTGAGGGGGGCCTGCGCACTGAAGCTTTCTTT	CAISEGGLRTEAFF
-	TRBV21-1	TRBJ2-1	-	TGTGCCAGCAGCAAAGGGGGTACAGGGAAGATTTTATCGGGGCAGTTCTTC	CASSKGGTGKILSGQFF
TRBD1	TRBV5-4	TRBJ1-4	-	TGTGCCAGTAGCGCAAACAGGGGAATCGATGAAAAACTGTTTTTT	CASSANRGIDEKLFF
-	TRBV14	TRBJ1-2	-	TGTGCCAGCAGCCGCTGGCGGAACTATGGCTACACCTTC	CASSRWRNYGYTF
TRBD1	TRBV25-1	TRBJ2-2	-	TGTGCCAGCAGGGGCAGGGGGCGCGCCGGGGAGCTGTTTTTT	CASRGRGRAGELFF
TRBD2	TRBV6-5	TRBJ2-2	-	TGTGCCAGCAGTTACGGGGGGGGTTCGTCCACCGGGGAGCTGTTTTTT	CASSYGGGSSTGELFF
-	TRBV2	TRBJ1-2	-	TGTGCCAGCCTACAGGCGGGGCATTTGAGTTTC	CASLQAGHLSF
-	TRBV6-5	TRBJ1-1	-	TGTGCCAGCACCCGGAACACTGAAGCTTTCTTT	CASTRNTEAFF
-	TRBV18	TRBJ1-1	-	TGTGCCAGCTCAGAAACAAGGACAGCTATGAACACTGAAGCTTTCTTT	CASSETRTAMNTEAFF
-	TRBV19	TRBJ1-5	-	TGTGCCAGTACCTTACAGGGAATGGATCAGCCCCAGCATTTT	CASTLQGMDQPQHF